This T cell receptor (beta chain) was sequenced in a study of T-cell reconstitution after alpha-beta-depleted transplantation in children. Overall study findings and caveats: For some patients, TCRbeta diversity was high at day 60 because of recipient T cells and thymic progenitors that survived. Alpha-beta T cells about two months after transplant reportedly derived from several hundred expanded graft clones. Newly produced T cells mostly accounted for T-cell counts and diversity one year post-transplant.

Unique molecular identifiers were built into the TCRbeta library. TCRdb used MiXCR to reprocess the PCR reads, holding one entry per CDR3 protein. The table has 900,000 or so distinct CDR3 sequences, 15% to 20% seen once. This clonotype was counted ten times or more. The target antigen is unknown. The CDR3 is made up of 16 amino acids. V was shortened by 0 bases and J by 0 bases, with 12 bases between the two germline ends. CDR1 and CDR2 from the germline V gene are MGHRA and YSYEKL. The TCR was taken from a male patient younger than 18 who had a stem cell transplant for acute lymphoblastic leukemia, so the T cells may come from the graft donor. The sequencing here drew on PBMCs, mostly from graft donor cells, taken 360 days after TCRalphabeta/CD19-depleted stem cell transplant. The chain carries TRBV4-1 and TRBJ2-7, with D uncertain. CDR3 sequence: CASSQDSGRSSYEQYF. As DNA, the CDR3 is TGCGCCAGCAGCCAAGATAGTGGCAGGAGCTCCTACGAGCAGTACTTC.